The present entry profiles one TCR beta chain with its context. The data derive from a study of shared clonotypes between healthy human individuals. Study in general: Donors had three CD4 naive, three CD4 memory, two CD8 naive and one CD8 memory plate apiece.

CDR3 size: 14 residues. CDR1 is SEHNR, CDR2 FQNEAQ, per germline (reference sequence). J was trimmed by 3 bases and V by 5 bases; bases with no gene match: 5. Some clones are missing from TCRdb's copy, which holds only in-frame ones; the method was immunoSEQ multiplex PCR. Of a few million clones listed, over 85% are singletons. The gene calls are TRBV7-9 and TRBJ2-7, with 9 bases aligning to TRBD1. Sequencing was performed on naive CD4+ T cells from PBMCs. Sample subset: CD45RA+ positively selected. This clonotype originated in a man aged 18 to 30 in good health. Some clones in this sample may be carry-over from other donors' samples. This chain's CDR3 is CASSHLTGGYEQYF. The CDR3 DNA is TGTGCCAGCAGCCACTTGACAGGGGGCTACGAGCAGTACTTC. Looking up the rest from reference TRBV7-9 and TRBJ2-7 gives the full variable domain: DTGVSQNPRHKITKRGQNVTFRCDPISEHNRLYWYRQTLGQGPEFLTYFQNEAQLEKSRLLSDRFSAERPKGSFSTLEIQRTEQGDSAMYLCASSHLTGGYEQYFGPGTRLTVT.